The following is a T cell receptor beta chain sequence with its context. What it binds is not known. The time point denotes: 2015-2016 season, pre-vaccination. Before and after seasonal inactivated influenza vaccination, adults gave blood for sorting CD4 subsets for sequencing. The record originates from a study of follicular helper T cells after annual influenza vaccination. Whole-study results and caveats: Day 7 ICOS+CD38+ clones were most often found later in ICOS-CD38- cTfh cells.

In germline, CDR1 is MNHNS, CDR2 SASEGT. Germline trimming cut 4 bases from V and 0 bases from J; bases unmatched to any gene: 4. The CDR3 has 17 residues. TCRdb's table, derived via immunoSEQ multiplex PCR, lists solely in-frame clones and lacks some. The sample contains 5,500 to 6,500 clones, around 85% of which appear only once. The sample here was CXCR5+ CD38- circulating T follicular helper cells from blood, taken on the day of influenza vaccination. Subset here: circulating Tfh, non-naive CD4+CXCR5+PD-1+ (ICOS+CD38+ or ICOS-CD38-). The chain employs TRBV6-1 and TRBJ2-6; 9 bases line up with TRBD1. The receptor comes from an adult who received the influenza vaccine. CDR3 in amino acids: CASSALTGGSGANVLTF. In DNA, the CDR3 is TGTGCCAGCAGTGCGCTGACAGGGGGCTCTGGGGCCAACGTCCTGACTTTC.